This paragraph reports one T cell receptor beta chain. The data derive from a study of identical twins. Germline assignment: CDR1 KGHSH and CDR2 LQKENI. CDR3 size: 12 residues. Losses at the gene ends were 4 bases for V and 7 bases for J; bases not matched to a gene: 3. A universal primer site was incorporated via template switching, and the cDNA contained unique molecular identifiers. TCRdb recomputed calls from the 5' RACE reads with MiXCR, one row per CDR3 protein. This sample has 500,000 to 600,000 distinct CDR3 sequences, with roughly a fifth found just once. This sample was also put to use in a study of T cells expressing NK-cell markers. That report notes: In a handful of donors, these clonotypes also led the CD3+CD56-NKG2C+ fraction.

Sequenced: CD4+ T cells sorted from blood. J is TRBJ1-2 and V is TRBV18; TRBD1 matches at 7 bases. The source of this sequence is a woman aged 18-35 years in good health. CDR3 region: CASSHRGPGYTF. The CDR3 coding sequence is TGTGCCAGCTCACACAGGGGTCCTGGCTACACCTTC.